A selection of T cell receptor beta chains follows, all from one sample in a study of T-cell reconstitution after alpha-beta-depleted transplantation in children. TCRdb called the PCR reads again in MiXCR, with one record for every CDR3 protein. The table shows 500,000 to 750,000 distinct CDR3 sequences, with 10% to 15% occurring only once. Sequences were derived from PBMCs, mostly from graft donor cells, sampled 360 days after TCRalphabeta/CD19-depleted stem cell transplant. These receptors were obtained from a male patient younger than 18 who had a stem cell transplant for acute myeloid leukemia, so the T cells may come from the graft donor. Each CDR3 is given without its conserved first and last residue. Where a row states a size, it is once, few, many or the class of an expanded clone; other rows omit it.

TRBV7-2,few,ASSSGRQSYYEQY
TRBV12-3/TRBV12-4,.,ASSPTGQRTDTQY
TRBV9,.,ASSFLQGTDTQY
TRBV7-2,few,ASRRRGPRNEQF
TRBV20-1,.,SARVGLLAGTFYNEQF
TRBV11-2,many,ASSLERGPLAGFYNEQF
TRBV25-1,few,ASSWTNNEKLF
TRBV29-1,many,SVVRQASSYEQY
TRBV28,few,ASSLRSLGTQY
TRBV28,few,ASSPIRGTGELF
TRBV20-1,.,SASYPRQGSYEQY
TRBV20-1,many,SARDPGTGGSYEQY
TRBV4-1,.,ASSLTGTSPYEQY
TRBV7-8,.,ASSSRWGIGRANTGELF
TRBV28,many,ASSLSTSVQF
TRBV29-1,many,SVSDRYTEAF
TRBV14,few,ASSLRTSGSPILYQETQY
TRBV12-3/TRBV12-4,few,ASSLEAKQGFNEKLF
TRBV20-1,many,SARGLAGDPSYNEQF
TRBV14,.,ASSQEGLAGVNGELF
TRBV6-6,few,ASLPAVGNEQF
TRBV3-1,many,ASSQPGTGEAQY
TRBV29-1,few,SGVPAKGGELF
TRBV27,few,ASSLRGGPSYEQY
TRBV12-3/TRBV12-4,once,ASSLGMGVTDTQY
TRBV7-7,many,ASSLGHGTRTDTQY
TRBV9,.,ASSERTGLGDSDTQY
TRBV14,few,ASSQDPAGGVSEQF
TRBV7-2,few,ASSTRTSGRAFSYEQY
TRBV21-1,.,ASSKALGSGGTDTQY
TRBV11-2,.,ASQQTGNTDTQY
TRBV6-1,.,ASRVAKNIQY
TRBV15,many,ATSRDYQALYGYT
TRBV29-1,few,SVVTTGELF
TRBV20-1,.,CARDRLRDRVFEQY
TRBV5-1,medium-sized,ASSFKETQY
TRBV28,few,ASRPELAGENEQY
TRBV11-2,few,ASSLEGLAGEEDTQY
TRBV20-1,.,SAPGLAGGDNEQF
TRBV4-2,.,ASSQTGTSGQETQH
TRBV28,few,ASRRTGGLDYYEQY
TRBV7-6,.,ASSLGGGDYYNEQF
TRBV20-1,.,SARFRKETSDTGELF
TRBV5-1,.,ASSRQTGDGYT
TRBV20-1,.,SAGVSGSYEQY
TRBV5-5,few,ASSLALADSYNEQF
TRBV28,.,ASSSLGDHQPQH
TRBV15,few,ATSRDSSWLDTQY
TRBV7-3,many,ASSSGGNQPQH
TRBV20-1,.,SARHNANYGYT